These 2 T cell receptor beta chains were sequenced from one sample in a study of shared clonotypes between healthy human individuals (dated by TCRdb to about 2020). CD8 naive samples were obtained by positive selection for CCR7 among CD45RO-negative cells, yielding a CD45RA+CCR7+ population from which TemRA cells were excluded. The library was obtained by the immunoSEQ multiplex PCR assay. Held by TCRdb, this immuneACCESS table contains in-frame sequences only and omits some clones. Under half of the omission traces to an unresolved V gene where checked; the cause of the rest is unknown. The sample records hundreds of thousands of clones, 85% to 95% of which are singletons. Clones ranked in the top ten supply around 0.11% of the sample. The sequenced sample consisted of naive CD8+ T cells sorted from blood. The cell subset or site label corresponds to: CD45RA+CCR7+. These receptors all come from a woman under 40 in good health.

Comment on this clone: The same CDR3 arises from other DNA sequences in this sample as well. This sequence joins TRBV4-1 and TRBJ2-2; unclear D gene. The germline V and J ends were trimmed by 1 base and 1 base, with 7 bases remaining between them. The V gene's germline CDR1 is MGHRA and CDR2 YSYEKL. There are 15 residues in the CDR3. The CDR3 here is CASSQVSGNTGELFF. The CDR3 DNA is TGCGCCAGCAGCCAAGTTTCAGGGAACACCGGGGAGCTGTTTTTT.

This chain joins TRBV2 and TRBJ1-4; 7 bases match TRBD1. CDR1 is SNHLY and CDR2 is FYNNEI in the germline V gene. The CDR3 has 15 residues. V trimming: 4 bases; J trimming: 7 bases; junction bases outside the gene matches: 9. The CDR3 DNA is TGTGCCAGCAGTGCCGACAGGGCTTTGGGTGAAAAACTGTTTTTT. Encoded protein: CASSADRALGEKLFF.